The source of this T cell receptor beta chain is a study of blood T cells in healthy people across ages. A J-beta primer mix and a sample-barcoded 5' primer were used in a second PCR of about 7 to 12 cycles. Each CDR3 protein is one row after TCRdb ran MiXCR on the 5' RACE reads. The data hold around 1.5 million distinct CDR3 sequences, with almost 60% observed a single time. V shed 2 bases and J shed 5 bases, with 10 bases lying between them. Germline V gives CDR1 MNHNY, CDR2 SVGAGI (reference sequence). The CDR3 has 14 residues. The sample was blood. The source of this sequence is a man aged 18 to 30 in good health. The chain employs TRBV6-6 and TRBJ1-5; the D is unclear. The CDR3 DNA reads TGTGCCAGCAGTTACGCGGATGAGTATCAGCCCCAGCATTTT. Translating gives CASSYADEYQPQHF.